The next 32 T cell receptor beta chains were all read from a single sample in a study of T cell responses to AZD1222 COVID-19 vaccine. Profiled with immunoSEQ multiplex PCR; TCRdb holds only in-frame clones, not every one. The sample records approximately 120,000 clones, 80% to 95% being singletons. The specimen was peripheral blood, collected on day 0 of AZD1222 vaccination. The receptors originated from an adult in good health.

The chain uses TRBV19 and TRBJ1-6, with 7 bases that match TRBD1. From germline, CDR1 is LNHDA and CDR2 SQIVND (reference sequence). Losses at the gene ends were 6 bases for V and 6 bases for J; bases not matched to a gene: 8. This CDR3 is built from 15 residues. CDR3 protein: CASRPSRDSNSPLHF. The CDR3 DNA is TGTGCCAGTAGGCCGTCCCGGGACAGTAATTCACCCCTCCACTTT.

This clone was detected only once. The CDR3, as DNA: TGTGCCAGCTCACTCTGGGACACAGGGAACACTGAAGCTTTCTTT. Its translation is CASSLWDTGNTEAFF. V usage is TRBV18 and J usage is TRBJ1-1; TRBD1 is a possible D gene (6 bases). Trimming removed 4 bases at V and 1 base at J, with 13 bases between. The CDR3 spans 15 residues. CDR1 is KGHSH, CDR2 LQKENI, per germline.

The chain is built from TRBV6-5 and TRBJ1-2; D is unresolved. CDR1 is MNHEY, CDR2 SVGAGI, per germline. V dropped 2 bases and J dropped 4 bases, with 11 bases sitting between them. The length of the CDR3 is 14 residues. DNA for the CDR3: TGTGCCAGCAGTTACACGCACAGCTCCTATGGCTACACCTTC. This sequence encodes CASSYTHSSYGYTF.

The J gene is TRBJ2-7, the V gene TRBV19; possible D gene TRBD1, 5 bases. Germline values: CDR1 LNHDA, CDR2 SQIVND (reference sequence). Between the trimmed V and J ends, which lost 6 bases and 1 base, there was a span of 13 bases. This CDR3 contains 14 residues. The CDR3, as DNA: TGTGCCAGTAGATCTACCGACAGATCCTACGAGCAGTACTTC. Translated: CASRSTDRSYEQYF.

The J gene is TRBJ2-1, the V gene TRBV30; 14 nucleotides line up with TRBD2. The V segment lost 3 bases and the J segment 6 bases; nucleotides outside the gene matches: 10. CDR1 and CDR2 from the germline V gene are GTSNPN and SVGIG (reference sequence). This CDR3 has 17 residues. In DNA form, the CDR3 reads TGTGCCTGGAGGGCCGGGCGGACTAGCGGGGGGTTCAATGAGCAGTTCTTC. Residues: CAWRAGRTSGGFNEQFF.

This clone was picked up a small number of times. This rearrangement joins TRBV4-2 to TRBJ1-3; possible D gene TRBD1, 5 bases. The germline V gene has CDR1 LGHNA and CDR2 YNFKEQ. This CDR3 region has 15 residues. Trimming removed 2 bases from V and 0 bases from J, with 8 bases in between. Here the CDR3 DNA reads TGTGCCAGCAGCCAAAGCGACAGCTCTGGAAACACCATATATTTT. This translates into CASSQSDSSGNTIYF.

The rearrangement links TRBV29-1 to TRBJ2-7, with a possible D match to TRBD1 (6 bases). The V and J ends lost 2 bases and 8 bases respectively, with 13 bases between them. Looked up from germline, CDR1 is SQVTM and CDR2 is ANQGSEA. The CDR3 has 12 residues. CDR3 residues: CSVETTGSQQYF. CDR3 in DNA: TGCAGCGTTGAAACGACAGGTTCTCAGCAGTACTTC.

The gene calls are TRBV5-1 and TRBJ2-7; a weak D match, TRBD1 (6 bases). Trimming removed 1 base at V and 2 bases at J, with 16 bases between. This CDR3 is built from 16 residues. Per germline, CDR1 SGHRS and CDR2 YFSETQ. The CDR3 region is CASSLLPADRPYEQYF. The DNA of the CDR3 is TGCGCCAGCAGCTTGCTTCCCGCAGACAGGCCCTACGAGCAGTACTTC.

The rearrangement joins TRBV12-3 or TRBV12-4 to TRBJ1-2; D is undetermined. CDR3 length: 12 residues. V gave up 3 bases and J gave up 8 bases, with 10 bases separating them. CDR3 in DNA: TGTGCCAGCAGTTTCCTCGCCCAGGGCTACACCTTC. Its translation: CASSFLAQGYTF.

The V and J genes are TRBV19 and TRBJ2-7; 8 bases agree with TRBD2. The ends lost 5 bases at V and 2 bases at J; junction bases unmatched: 11. This CDR3 spans 16 amino acids. The V gene's germline CDR1 is LNHDA and CDR2 SQIVND (reference sequence). CDR3 DNA: TGTGCCAGTAGTCCATTGTTTGGCGGGGGGACCTACGAGCAGTACTTC. Translating it yields CASSPLFGGGTYEQYF.

V gene TRBV11-2 combines with J gene TRBJ2-7; 8 bases are a match to TRBD2. V lost 7 bases to trimming and J lost 3 bases; unmatched junction nucleotides: 11. Looked up from germline, CDR1 is SGHAT and CDR2 is FQNNGV. The CDR3 is 15 amino acids. The CDR3 reads CASTHGRARVYEQYF. The CDR3 DNA is TGTGCCAGCACCCACGGGAGGGCAAGGGTCTACGAGCAGTACTTC.

A few counts support this clone. This chain joins TRBV2 and TRBJ1-4; maybe TRBD1 (6 bases). The CDR3 is 15 residues long. CDR1 is SNHLY, CDR2 FYNNEI, per germline. With 6 bases removed from V and 9 bases from J, the gap between germline ends came to 20 bases. For the CDR3, the DNA is TGTGCCAGCAGAGGGCTACAGGGTCGCTTTCAAAAACTGTTTTTT. Translated: CASRGLQGRFQKLFF.

In this sample, this clone turned up a few times. J is TRBJ1-1 and V is TRBV3-1 (or the pseudogene TRBV3-2); D unresolved. V shed 0 bases and J shed 3 bases, with 17 bases lying between them. The CDR3 runs to 17 residues. CDR1 and CDR2 from the germline V gene are LGHDT and YNNKEL (reference sequence). The CDR3 is CASSQDPPLEDDTEAFF. The CDR3 DNA reads as TGTGCCAGCAGCCAAGACCCGCCCTTGGAGGACGACACTGAAGCTTTCTTT.

The chain links TRBV5-4 to TRBJ2-3; D unresolved. Trimming took 1 base from V and 3 from J, leaving 6 bases between them. Germline V gene lookup returns CDR1 SGHNT and CDR2 YYREEE (reference sequence). The CDR3 totals 13 residues. The CDR3 region is CASSLLGTDTQYF. As DNA, the CDR3 is TGTGCCAGCAGCTTGCTAGGGACAGATACGCAGTATTTT.

The genes are TRBV11-1 and TRBJ2-3; unclear D gene. Per germline, CDR1 SGHAT and CDR2 FQDESV (reference sequence). The CDR3 sequence is 14 residues long. Trimming shortened V by 3 bases and J by 1 base, and 8 bases separated the two germline ends. The CDR3 DNA follows: TGTGCCAGCAGCTTGGGTGTAGGCACAGATACGCAGTATTTT. As protein: CASSLGVGTDTQYF.

The chain joins TRBV29-1 to TRBJ1-2; no firm D call. Trimming removed 3 bases at V and 7 bases at J, with 3 bases between. The germline CDR1 and CDR2 sequences are SQVTM and ANQGSEA. CDR3 length: 9 residues. The CDR3 coding sequence is TGCAGCGTTGACTTTGGCTACACCTTC. This translates into CSVDFGYTF.

V and J are TRBV11-2 and TRBJ2-1; 11 bases agree with TRBD2. In germline, CDR1 is SGHAT, CDR2 FQNNGV. Trimming cost V 4 bases and J 3 bases; bases outside gene matches: 2. The CDR3 has 15 amino acids. DNA of the CDR3: TGTGCCAGCAGCTACCTAGCGGGGGGCTACAATGAGCAGTTCTTC. This gives the protein CASSYLAGGYNEQFF.

The chain uses TRBV11-1 and TRBJ2-5; TRBD1 agrees at 8 bases. V dropped 4 bases and J dropped 5; count of bases not matched to a gene: 6. Germline V lookup: CDR1 SGHAT, CDR2 FQDESV (reference sequence). The CDR3 loop spans 14 amino acids. The CDR3 nucleotides read TGTGCCAGCAGCTCCTCAGGGGGCCTGGAGACCCAGTACTTC. As protein: CASSSSGGLETQYF.

The chain is built from TRBV6-5 and TRBJ1-2; D is possibly TRBD1 (6 bases). Per germline, CDR1 MNHEY and CDR2 SVGAGI. CDR3 length: 12 residues. V gave up 6 bases and J gave up 9 bases, with 14 bases separating them. This chain's CDR3 is CASSNGGARYTF. DNA for the CDR3: TGTGCCAGCAGCAACGGGGGGGCTCGCTACACCTTC.

The rearrangement uses TRBV28 and TRBJ2-1, with D uncertain. V was pared by 4 bases and J by 6 bases, with 13 bases between. The CDR3 is 14 residues long. The germline V gene encodes CDR1 MDHEN and CDR2 SYDVKM. The CDR3 nucleotides are TGTGCCAGCAGTTCACTTTACCCCCCCAATGAGCAGTTCTTC. It specifies CASSSLYPPNEQFF.

The gene calls are TRBV30 and TRBJ1-5; D call uncertain. The CDR3 consists of 15 residues. Trimming shortened V by 1 base and J by 5 bases, and 15 bases separated the two germline ends. The germline CDR1 and CDR2 sequences are GTSNPN and SVGIG (reference sequence). This CDR3 is CAWSGAGKSDQPQHF. The CDR3 nucleotides read TGTGCCTGGAGTGGGGCCGGAAAGAGCGATCAGCCCCAGCATTTT.

This chain joins TRBV5-1 and TRBJ2-1, with 8 bases identical to TRBD1. The CDR3 length is 14 residues. From germline, CDR1 is SGHRS and CDR2 YFSETQ. The V gene end was trimmed by 0 bases and the J gene end by 8 bases; junction bases not matched to a gene: 4. CDR3: CASSLGTGSDEQFF. CDR3 in DNA: TGCGCCAGCAGCTTGGGGACAGGGTCGGATGAGCAGTTCTTC.

This chain uses TRBV28 with TRBJ1-3; TRBD1 aligns across 9 bases. Unmatched junction bases numbered 7, after V lost 10 bases and J lost 3 bases. Germline CDR1 and CDR2: MDHEN and SYDVKM. The CDR3 has 14 residues. The CDR3 DNA reads TGTGCCACAAAACAGGGGGCTAGTGGAAACACCATATATTTT. This codes for CATKQGASGNTIYF.

The chain carries TRBV3-1 (or the pseudogene TRBV3-2) and TRBJ2-7; TRBD2 agrees at 7 bases. The V gene end was trimmed by 0 bases and the J gene end by 6 bases; junction bases not matched to a gene: 2. Germline V gene lookup returns CDR1 LGHDT and CDR2 YNNKEL (reference sequence). The CDR3 totals 13 residues. Here the CDR3 reads CASSQELAGEQYF. The DNA for the CDR3 is TGTGCCAGCAGCCAAGAGTTAGCGGGCGAGCAGTACTTC.

V and J are TRBV5-1 and TRBJ2-5; the match to TRBD2 covers 15 bases. The CDR3 covers 15 residues. Germline lookup yields CDR1 SGHRS and CDR2 YFSETQ. With 2 bases clipped from V and 5 bases from J, the junction kept 1 base outside the gene matches. The DNA for the CDR3 is TGCGCCAGCAGCTTCGGGACTAGCGGGGGGGAGACCCAGTACTTC. Translation: CASSFGTSGGETQYF.

This CDR3 is CASSQAGGAGYGYTF. CDR3 in DNA: TGTGCCAGCAGCCAAGCAGGGGGCGCGGGCTATGGCTACACCTTC. This chain connects TRBV14 to TRBJ1-2, with 8 nucleotides matching TRBD1. This CDR3 is 15 amino acids long. With 1 base clipped from V and 4 bases from J, the junction kept 5 bases outside the gene matches. The V gene's germline CDR1 is SGHDN and CDR2 FVKESK. Combining the CDR3 with reference TRBV14 and TRBJ1-2 gives the whole variable domain EAGVTQFPSHSVIEKGQTVTLRCDPISGHDNLYWYRRVMGKEIKFLLHFVKESKQDESGMPNNRFLAERTGGTYSTLKVQPAELEDSGVYFCASSQAGGAGYGYTFGSGTRLTVV.

The gene calls are TRBV25-1 and TRBJ1-6, with D perhaps matching TRBD1 (6 bases). CDR1 and CDR2 from the germline V gene are MGHDK and SYGVNS. The CDR3 totals 13 residues. Trimming removed 11 bases from V and 9 bases from J, with 17 bases in between. In DNA, the CDR3 is TGTGCCTCTTCCTGGGGGCAGGGTTCACCCCTCCACTTT. Its translation: CASSWGQGSPLHF.

V gene TRBV7-9 combines with J gene TRBJ1-1, with 7 bases that match TRBD1. The germline V gene has CDR1 SEHNR and CDR2 FQNEAQ (reference sequence). The V and J ends lost 1 base and 6 bases, in that order; junction bases with no gene match: 8. The CDR3 length is 15 residues. CDR3 sequence: CASSLGHGQAPEAFF. CDR3 in DNA: TGTGCCAGCAGCTTAGGGCACGGACAGGCGCCTGAAGCTTTCTTT.

This sequence joins TRBV3-1 (or the pseudogene TRBV3-2) and TRBJ1-5; TRBD1 is a possible D gene (6 bases). This CDR3 is 14 amino acids long. The germline V gene has CDR1 LGHDT and CDR2 YNNKEL (reference sequence). The V end lost 6 bases, the J end lost 5 bases, and 14 bases lay between the germline ends. CDR3 in DNA: TGTGCCAGCAGACAAACAGGGTACGATCAGCCCCAGCATTTT. Its translation: CASRQTGYDQPQHF.

This clone came up a few times. CDR3 protein: CASSPDIVVTEAFF. The CDR3 DNA follows: TGTGCCAGCAGCCCCGATATTGTGGTAACTGAAGCTTTCTTT. The chain combines TRBV7-9 with TRBJ1-1; D uncertain. Trimming shortened V by 5 bases and J by 5 bases, and 15 bases separated the two germline ends. The germline CDR1 and CDR2 sequences are SEHNR and FQNEAQ (reference sequence). The CDR3 has 14 amino acids.

The gene calls are TRBV12-5 and TRBJ1-1, with D possibly matching TRBD1 (5 bases). The CDR3 totals 15 residues. CDR1 is LGHNT and CDR2 is FRNRAP in the germline V gene. V was cut by 7 bases and J by 8 bases, with 23 bases left in between. The CDR3 coding sequence is TGTGCTAGTGCTCTGCAGGGCCCTCGCGCTTACGAAGCTTTCTTT. Translating it yields CASALQGPRAYEAFF.

The genes are TRBV28 and TRBJ2-7, with D possibly being TRBD2 (6 bases). Germline CDR1 reads MDHEN; CDR2 reads SYDVKM. Deletions cut 8 bases from V and 5 bases from J, with 16 bases between. This CDR3 spans 13 amino acids. This CDR3 is CASRDSVRNEQYF. CDR3 sequence (DNA): TGTGCCAGCCGGGACTCGGTAAGGAACGAGCAGTACTTC.